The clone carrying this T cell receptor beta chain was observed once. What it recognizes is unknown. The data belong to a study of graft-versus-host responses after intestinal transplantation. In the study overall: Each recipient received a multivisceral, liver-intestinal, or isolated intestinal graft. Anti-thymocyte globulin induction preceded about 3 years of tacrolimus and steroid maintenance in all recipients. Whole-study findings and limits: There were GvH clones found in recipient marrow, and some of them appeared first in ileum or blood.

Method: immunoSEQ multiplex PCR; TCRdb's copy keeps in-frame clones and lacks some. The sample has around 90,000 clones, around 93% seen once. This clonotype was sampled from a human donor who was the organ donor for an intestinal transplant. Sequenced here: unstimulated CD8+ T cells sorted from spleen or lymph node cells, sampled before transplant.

The CDR3 DNA is TGTGCCAGCAGTAGCCGGGACAGAGACTACGAGCAGTACTTC. Translation gives CASSSRDRDYEQYF. This chain uses TRBV28 with TRBJ2-7; 7 bases map to TRBD1. CDR1 and CDR2 (germline): MDHEN, SYDVKM. V lost 5 bases, J lost 3 bases, and 7 bases stayed unmatched. This CDR3 has 14 residues.